The rows below give T cell receptor beta chains drawn from one sample of a study of vaccination and CD4 T cells after COVID-19. TCRdb processed the PCR reads anew with MiXCR; each CDR3 protein has one entry. The sample consists of some 18,000 distinct CDR3 sequences, 60% to 75% of them appearing once. The sequences come from CD4+ T cells from blood, collected after SARS-CoV-2 vaccination. These receptors came from a human donor who had recovered from COVID-19. The CDR3 runs from the conserved cysteine through the conserved F or W. D genes are given only for firm matches. Clone size is given for some rows only: seen once, a few or many times, or a class if the clone is expanded.

J | size | V | D | CDR3 | DNA
TRBJ2-3 | few | TRBV20-1 | TRBD2 | CSARLAGVTDTQYF | TGCAGTGCCAGACTAGCGGGGGTCACAGATACGCAGTATTTT
TRBJ2-7 | NA | TRBV6-1 | TRBD2 | CASGTSGAYEQYF | TGTGCCAGCGGGACTAGCGGAGCCTACGAGCAGTACTTC
TRBJ1-3 | NA | TRBV7-9 | NA | CASSNGGNSGNTIYF | TGTGCCAGCAGCAACGGTGGAAACTCTGGAAACACCATATATTTT
TRBJ1-1 | NA | TRBV6-1 | NA | CASRALGGDTEAFF | TGTGCCAGCAGGGCGCTTGGTGGGGACACTGAAGCTTTCTTT
TRBJ1-1 | NA | TRBV27 | NA | CASSLQGHGSTEAFF | TGTGCCAGCAGTTTGCAGGGGCATGGGAGCACTGAAGCTTTCTTT
TRBJ1-4 | NA | TRBV19 | TRBD1 | CASSQGQGQRIEKLFF | TGTGCCAGTAGCCAAGGACAGGGGCAAAGGATTGAAAAACTGTTTTTT
TRBJ2-3 | once | TRBV5-8 | TRBD2 | CASSYLAARTDTQYF | TGTGCCAGCAGTTATCTAGCGGCCCGCACAGATACGCAGTATTTT
TRBJ2-2 | NA | TRBV5-4 | TRBD2 | CASSLSAGGFGELFF | TGTGCCAGCAGCTTGAGCGCGGGAGGGTTCGGGGAGCTGTTTTTT
TRBJ2-3 | NA | TRBV10-3 | TRBD2 | CAIRGTSGDDGDTQYF | TGTGCCATCAGAGGGACTAGCGGAGATGATGGCGATACGCAGTATTTT
TRBJ2-7 | NA | TRBV10-1 | NA | CASSPGVGQYF | TGCGCCAGCAGCCCGGGGGTTGGGCAGTACTTC
TRBJ2-1 | few | TRBV6-1 | NA | CASGNRPQGTYNEQFF | TGTGCCAGCGGTAACCGACCCCAAGGCACCTACAATGAGCAGTTCTTC
TRBJ2-1 | NA | TRBV19 | NA | CASGVENNEQFF | TGTGCCAGTGGGGTAGAAAACAATGAGCAGTTCTTC
TRBJ2-3 | NA | TRBV20-1 | NA | CSARGGGTDTQYF | TGCAGTGCTAGAGGTGGGGGGACAGATACGCAGTATTTT
TRBJ2-7 | NA | TRBV6-1 | NA | CASSDLYEQYF | TGTGCCAGCAGCGACCTCTACGAGCAGTACTTC
TRBJ2-7 | NA | TRBV6-2/TRBV6-3 | TRBD1 | CASSYSPRGRFRGYEQYF | TGTGCCAGCAGTTACTCGCCCAGGGGGCGGTTTAGAGGCTACGAGCAGTACTTC
TRBJ1-1 | NA | TRBV30 | NA | CAWVDRREAFF | TGTGCCTGGGTTGACAGGCGTGAAGCTTTCTTT
TRBJ2-3 | NA | TRBV7-6 | NA | CASSPTTGTSTDTQYF | TGTGCCAGCAGCCCTACAACAGGCACTAGCACAGATACGCAGTATTTT
TRBJ1-6 | NA | TRBV30 | NA | CAWRGKQGFGSPLHF | TGTGCCTGGAGAGGAAAGCAGGGTTTTGGTTCACCCCTCCACTTT
TRBJ2-2 | once | TRBV12-5 | TRBD2 | CASGNPGAGDTGELFF | TGTGCTAGTGGCAACCCCGGGGCGGGGGACACCGGGGAGCTGTTTTTT
TRBJ2-7 | NA | TRBV2 | TRBD1 | CASSSLRQGRGYEQYF | TGTGCCAGCAGTTCCCTTAGACAGGGTCGAGGGTACGAGCAGTACTTC
TRBJ1-1 | NA | TRBV27 | TRBD1 | CASSLWGSTGGITEAFF | TGTGCCAGCAGTTTATGGGGCAGCACAGGGGGCATTACTGAAGCTTTCTTT
TRBJ1-5 | NA | TRBV15 | NA | CATSRDVSGFQPQHF | TGTGCCACCAGCAGAGATGTGTCAGGGTTTCAGCCCCAGCATTTT
TRBJ1-6 | NA | TRBV15 | TRBD1 | CATSDRDRGVSPLHF | TGTGCCACCAGCGACCGGGACAGGGGCGTTTCACCCCTCCACTTT
TRBJ2-1 | NA | TRBV7-9 | NA | CASERAGTLDEQFF | TGTGCCAGTGAACGAGCCGGGACCCTCGATGAGCAGTTCTTC
TRBJ2-2 | NA | TRBV6-1 | NA | CAVYRASTGELFF | TGTGCCGTATACAGGGCAAGTACCGGGGAGCTGTTTTTT
TRBJ2-5 | NA | TRBV28 | NA | CATTYQETQYF | TGTGCCACCACGTACCAAGAGACCCAGTACTTC
TRBJ2-5 | NA | TRBV2 | NA | CASSVTRGYQETQYF | TGTGCCAGCAGTGTTACGAGGGGCTACCAAGAGACCCAGTACTTC
TRBJ1-1 | few | TRBV6-1 | NA | CASSPEPVRTGEAFF | TGTGCCAGCAGTCCGGAGCCGGTGCGTACAGGTGAAGCTTTCTTT
TRBJ2-5 | NA | TRBV20-1 | TRBD2 | CSARDSGRAPETQYF | TGCAGTGCTAGAGACAGCGGGAGGGCCCCAGAGACCCAGTACTTC
TRBJ2-7 | NA | TRBV7-9 | NA | CASSLVSALAQYF | TGTGCCAGCAGCTTAGTTTCGGCGTTGGCGCAGTACTTC
TRBJ2-4 | NA | TRBV28 | TRBD2 | CASSSHASGVAKNIQYF | TGTGCCAGCAGTTCCCACGCTAGCGGGGTAGCCAAAAACATTCAGTACTTC
TRBJ1-1 | NA | TRBV5-4 | TRBD1 | CASSLPGGEAFF | TGTGCCAGCAGCTTACCAGGGGGTGAAGCTTTCTTT
TRBJ1-5 | NA | TRBV5-6 | NA | CASSLSGLITNQPQHF | TGTGCCAGCAGCTTATCGGGACTCATCACCAATCAGCCCCAGCATTTT
TRBJ2-7 | few | TRBV15 | NA | CATSRDRASDEQYF | TGTGCCACCAGCAGAGATCGGGCTAGTGACGAGCAGTACTTC
TRBJ2-2 | once | TRBV7-9 | TRBD1 | CASATGDITGELFF | TGTGCCAGCGCGACAGGGGACATCACCGGGGAGCTGTTTTTT
TRBJ2-2 | NA | TRBV19 | TRBD1 | CASRQRQGASGELFF | TGTGCCAGTAGGCAAAGACAGGGGGCCTCCGGGGAGCTGTTTTTT
TRBJ2-1 | NA | TRBV28 | TRBD2 | CASSSSSGSISYNEQFF | TGTGCCAGCAGTTCATCTAGCGGGAGTATCTCCTACAATGAGCAGTTCTTC
TRBJ2-5 | NA | TRBV6-1 | NA | CASRRTAQRLAEVQETQYF | TGTGCCAGCAGGAGGACAGCCCAAAGACTAGCAGAAGTCCAAGAGACCCAGTACTTC